These 25 T cell receptor beta chains originate from one sample sequenced in a study of T cells after posttransplantation cyclophosphamide (TCRdb year 2016). Libraries were built with the immunoSEQ multiplex PCR assay. This is the immuneACCESS table as TCRdb keeps it, with only in-frame sequences that have V and J called. A part of the clones is gone; compared with another copy, unresolved V genes explain less than half, and the rest is unexplained. This sample comprises some 7,100 clones, roughly four fifths of them detected only once. The ten biggest clones cover approximately 15% of the sample. Explained via the paper, the treatment or condition label denotes: high-dose cyclophosphamide on days +3 and +4 as single-agent GVHD prophylaxis. Busulfan and fludarabine conditioning, a related or unrelated marrow graft, and cyclophosphamide on days +3 and +4 were given to PTCy patients. Sequenced here: CD4+ T cells sorted from blood, sampled 1162 days after allogeneic stem cell transplant with posttransplant cyclophosphamide. These receptors were taken from a female patient aged 40 to 50 who received an allogeneic stem cell transplant from a related donor, was CMV-positive, and had no GVHD. Some T cells present after a transplant may be cells of the graft donor.

DNA of the CDR3: TGTGCCAGCAGTGCGGACAGTTCCTACGAGCAGTACTTC. This encodes CASSADSSYEQYF. The gene calls are TRBV25-1 and TRBJ2-7; a possible D gene is TRBD1 (6 bases). Germline CDR1 MGHDK, CDR2 SYGVNS. There are 13 residues in the CDR3. V was shortened by 4 bases and J by 1 base, with 8 bases between the two germline ends.

The rearrangement uses TRBV27 and TRBJ1-4; TRBD1 agrees at 7 bases. CDR3 length: 15 amino acids. The J segment lost 8 bases and the V segment lost 3 bases, leaving 9 bases of the junction unmatched. CDR1 is MNHEY, CDR2 SMNVEV, per germline (reference sequence). The CDR3 is CASSFGSGGREKLFF. CDR3 DNA sequence: TGTGCCAGCAGTTTCGGCTCAGGGGGGAGGGAAAAACTGTTTTTT.

This clone occurred once. One end of the junction does not line up with germline, which may come from a read error. Within the sample, other DNA sequences also encode this same CDR3. The V call is TRBV5-1, the J call TRBJ1-6; unclear D gene. The CDR3 is 15 residues long. From germline, CDR1 is SGHRS and CDR2 YFSETQ. The CDR3 sequence is CASRSGQIENSPLHF. CDR3 DNA: TGCGCCAGCAGGTCGGGTCAAATTGAAAATTCCCCCCTCCACTTT.

The V call is TRBV19, the J call TRBJ2-5; D might be TRBD1 (5 bases). CDR1 and CDR2 from the germline V gene are LNHDA and SQIVND (reference sequence). Trimming removed 0 bases from V and 4 bases from J, with 12 bases in between. CDR3 size: 15 residues. The CDR3 here is CASSIDAGNRETQYF. The CDR3 DNA reads TGTGCCAGTAGTATAGATGCAGGGAATAGAGAGACCCAGTACTTC.

The chain combines TRBV10-3 with TRBJ1-2; no definite D call. V lost 3 bases to trimming and J lost 0 bases, with 8 bases between them. The CDR3 spans 14 residues. From germline, CDR1 is ENHRY and CDR2 SYGVKD. Here the CDR3 DNA reads TGTGCCATCAGTGACTCACAGTCTAACTATGGCTACACCTTC. This encodes CAISDSQSNYGYTF.

The chain uses TRBV5-1 and TRBJ1-3; D ambiguous. V lost 1 base to trimming and J lost 0 bases, with 8 bases between them. The CDR3 is 15 amino acids. Per germline, CDR1 SGHRS and CDR2 YFSETQ. The CDR3: CASSLIPGSGNTIYF. In nucleotides, the CDR3 is TGCGCCAGCAGCTTGATACCCGGCTCTGGAAACACCATATATTTT.

This clone occurred once. The rearrangement uses TRBV7-2 and TRBJ1-6, with 8 nucleotides matching TRBD1. The J segment lost 7 bases and the V segment lost 8 bases, leaving 10 bases of the junction unmatched. CDR1 and CDR2 from the germline V gene are SGHTA and FQGNSA. The CDR3 extends over 15 amino acids. This CDR3 is CASGRPGQENSPLHF. The CDR3 DNA sequence: TGTGCCAGCGGGAGACCGGGACAGGAAAATTCACCCCTCCACTTT. Full variable domain (remainder filled in from reference TRBV7-2 and TRBJ1-6): GAGVSQSPSNKVTEKGKDVELRCDPISGHTALYWYRQSLGQGLEFLIYFQGNSAPDKSGLPSDRFSAERTGGSVSTLTIQRTQQEDSAVYLCASGRPGQENSPLHFGNGTRLTVT.

The chain has TRBV9 and TRBJ2-5, with D possibly matching TRBD1 (6 bases). V dropped 0 bases and J dropped 3 bases, with 12 bases sitting between them. The CDR3 extends over 15 amino acids. Germline V gives CDR1 SGDLS, CDR2 YYNGEE. The chain's CDR3 is CASSVAWAGEETQYF. The CDR3 DNA sequence: TGTGCCAGCAGCGTAGCTTGGGCAGGGGAAGAGACCCAGTACTTC. Based on the CDR3 plus reference TRBV9 and TRBJ2-5, the full variable domain is DSGVTQTPKHLITATGQRVTLRCSPRSGDLSVYWYQQSLDQGLQFLIQYYNGEERAKGNILERFSAQQFPDLHSELNLSSLELGDSALYFCASSVAWAGEETQYFGPGTRLLVL.

On this clone itself: A far larger clone differs by one base, so this is likely a read error. This chain joins TRBV7-2 and TRBJ2-5, with 9 bases matching TRBD2. CDR3 size: 15 residues. The junction had 16 bases not matched to a gene; V was cut back by 5 bases and J by 12 bases. The V gene's germline CDR1 is SGHTA and CDR2 FQGNSA. For the CDR3, the DNA is TGTGCCAGCAGCGGAAAGTTGGGACTAGCCACGGCCAAGTACTTC. Translation gives CASSGKLGLATAKYF.

This chain joins TRBV15 and TRBJ1-4; D is unresolved. Trimming pared 2 bases from V and 6 bases from J, leaving 10 bases between. CDR3 length equals 14 residues. The germline CDR1 and CDR2 sequences are LNHNV and YYDKDF (reference sequence). CDR3 nucleotides: TGTGCCACCAGCAGATCCGGGAGCTATGAAAAACTGTTTTTT. Translating gives CATSRSGSYEKLFF.

The gene calls are TRBV7-9 and TRBJ2-1; D not certain. The CDR3 extends over 15 amino acids. V lost 5 bases to trimming and J lost 8 bases, with 19 bases between them. Germline CDR1 reads SEHNR; CDR2 reads FQNEAQ (reference sequence). The CDR3 here is CASSVHGSSGDEQFF. The CDR3 DNA reads as TGTGCCAGCAGCGTTCACGGCTCCTCAGGTGATGAGCAGTTCTTC. The full variable domain, completed using reference TRBV7-9 and TRBJ2-1, is DTGVSQNPRHKITKRGQNVTFRCDPISEHNRLYWYRQTLGQGPEFLTYFQNEAQLEKSRLLSDRFSAERPKGSFSTLEIQRTEQGDSAMYLCASSVHGSSGDEQFFGPGTRLTVL.

This sequence joins TRBV11-2 and TRBJ2-7; perhaps TRBD1 as D (6 bases). The V and J ends lost 4 bases and 0 bases respectively, with 10 bases between them. Germline assignment: CDR1 SGHAT and CDR2 FQNNGV. The CDR3 consists of 14 residues. This CDR3 is CASSWTATSYEQYF. The CDR3 DNA follows: TGTGCCAGCAGCTGGACAGCCACCTCCTACGAGCAGTACTTC.

The sample holds a few counts of this clone. The rearrangement uses TRBV11-2 and TRBJ2-5; TRBD2 matches at 8 bases. Germline CDR1 SGHAT, CDR2 FQNNGV. V trimming: 3 bases; J trimming: 3 bases; junction bases outside the gene matches: 9. The CDR3 contains 16 residues. The CDR3 reads CASSFVAGWGEETQYF. Here the CDR3 DNA reads TGTGCCAGCAGCTTCGTAGCGGGGTGGGGGGAAGAGACCCAGTACTTC.

The chain joins TRBV6-5 to TRBJ1-2; unclear D gene. V gave up 5 bases and J gave up 10 bases, with 17 bases separating them. Germline loops: CDR1 MNHEY, CDR2 SVGAGI. There are 13 residues in the CDR3. CDR3 nucleotides: TGTGCCAGCAGTGAACTACGGGATTACCCCTACACCTTC. The encoded protein is CASSELRDYPYTF.

A word on this clone: This specimen includes other DNA sequences encoding the same CDR3. This CDR3 is CASSPGTGARETQYF. CDR3 DNA: TGTGCCAGCAGCCCAGGGACAGGGGCTCGGGAGACCCAGTACTTC. The chain joins TRBV5-4 to TRBJ2-5; 10 nucleotides line up with TRBD1. The junction had 8 bases not matched to a gene; V was cut back by 4 bases and J by 5 bases. The length of the CDR3 is 15 residues. Germline V gene lookup returns CDR1 SGHNT and CDR2 YYREEE (reference sequence).

This clone showed up just a few times. The same CDR3 is also encoded by other DNA sequences in this sample. CDR3 sequence: CASSIGQGAQNSPLHF. CDR3 nucleotides: TGTGCCAGTAGTATAGGACAGGGGGCGCAAAATTCACCCCTCCACTTT. The chain uses TRBV19 and TRBJ1-6; 10 bases fit TRBD1. After removal of 1 base from V and 7 bases from J, the junction contained 4 bases not matched to a gene. CDR1 LNHDA and CDR2 SQIVND come from the germline V gene (reference sequence). The CDR3 contains 16 residues.

The rearrangement links TRBV5-6 to TRBJ1-2; tentative D call: TRBD1 (6 bases). This CDR3 region has 14 residues. V was trimmed by 0 bases and J by 6 bases, leaving 12 bases between them. Germline V lookup: CDR1 SGHDT, CDR2 YYEEEE. In DNA, the CDR3 is TGTGCCAGCAGCTTGGTTGGCAGGGGAGATGGCTACACCTTC. Amino acid sequence: CASSLVGRGDGYTF.

Details on this clone: This sample includes further DNA sequences coding for the same CDR3. V gene TRBV19 combines with J gene TRBJ1-6; D remains ambiguous. Per the germline V gene, CDR1 is LNHDA and CDR2 is SQIVND (reference sequence). The CDR3 totals 16 residues. Between the trimmed V and J ends, which lost 1 base and 7 bases, there was a span of 14 bases. CDR3 protein: CASSIAPQQENSPLHF. CDR3 sequence (DNA): TGTGCCAGTAGTATAGCCCCACAGCAAGAGAATTCACCCCTCCACTTT.

This sequence joins TRBV5-8 and TRBJ2-1, with 15 positions matching TRBD2. This CDR3 has 15 amino acids. Trimming at V came to 3 bases and at J to 9 bases, leaving 4 bases not matched to a gene. Looked up from germline, CDR1 is SGHTS and CDR2 is YDEGEE. CDR3 sequence: CASSSGLAGGGEQFF. The CDR3 DNA follows: TGTGCCAGCAGCTCCGGACTAGCGGGGGGGGGTGAGCAGTTCTTC.

The CDR3 is CASSPPGPFGEQYF. The CDR3 DNA reads as TGTGCCAGCTCACCGCCAGGGCCCTTCGGCGAGCAGTACTTC. V and J are TRBV18 and TRBJ2-7, with a weak D call TRBD1 (5 bases). The V end lost 3 bases, the J end lost 6 bases, and 15 bases lay between the germline ends. Germline values: CDR1 KGHSH, CDR2 LQKENI. The CDR3 spans 14 residues.

The chain joins TRBV19 to TRBJ2-4; 8 bases map to TRBD2. Looked up from germline, CDR1 is LNHDA and CDR2 is SQIVND (reference sequence). The J segment lost 7 bases and the V segment lost 5 bases, leaving 4 bases of the junction unmatched. The CDR3 has 13 residues. The CDR3 sequence: CASSLGLGNIQYF. CDR3 DNA: TGTGCCAGTAGTTTGGGACTAGGGAACATTCAGTACTTC.

This chain joins TRBV19 and TRBJ1-1, with 11 bases aligning to TRBD1. Trimming removed 4 bases from V and 1 base from J; junction bases left unmatched: 2. The CDR3 has 15 amino acids. Germline CDR1 and CDR2: LNHDA and SQIVND (reference sequence). The CDR3 DNA sequence: TGTGCCAGTAGTAGAGGGACAGGGGGGAACACTGAAGCTTTCTTT. The encoded protein is CASSRGTGGNTEAFF.

The chain links TRBV21-1 to TRBJ2-1; TRBD2 is the table's D call and was not checked against the DNA. TRBV21-1 represents a pseudogene. The length of the CDR3 is 16 residues. The CDR3 DNA follows: TGTGCCAGCGGCAAAGAGCGGCGGGGGGAATACAATGAGCAGTTCTTC. This gives the protein CASGKERRGEYNEQFF.

The chain links TRBV5-1 to TRBJ2-7, with TRBD2 as a possible D gene (5 bases). V lost 4 bases, J lost 4 bases, and 6 bases lay in between. Germline V gene lookup returns CDR1 SGHRS and CDR2 YFSETQ. This CDR3 is built from 11 residues. CDR3 amino acids: CASSEGYEQYF. The CDR3 DNA follows: TGCGCCAGCAGCGAGGGTTACGAGCAGTACTTC.

The chain has TRBV7-2 and TRBJ1-5, with D tentatively TRBD1 (6 bases). Trimming stripped 5 bases from V and 7 bases from J, with 15 bases between. There are 14 residues in the CDR3. CDR1 and CDR2 from the germline V gene are SGHTA and FQGNSA. The CDR3 is CASSRDRSRQPQHF. CDR3 nucleotide sequence: TGTGCCAGCAGCCGCGACAGGTCTAGACAGCCCCAGCATTTT.